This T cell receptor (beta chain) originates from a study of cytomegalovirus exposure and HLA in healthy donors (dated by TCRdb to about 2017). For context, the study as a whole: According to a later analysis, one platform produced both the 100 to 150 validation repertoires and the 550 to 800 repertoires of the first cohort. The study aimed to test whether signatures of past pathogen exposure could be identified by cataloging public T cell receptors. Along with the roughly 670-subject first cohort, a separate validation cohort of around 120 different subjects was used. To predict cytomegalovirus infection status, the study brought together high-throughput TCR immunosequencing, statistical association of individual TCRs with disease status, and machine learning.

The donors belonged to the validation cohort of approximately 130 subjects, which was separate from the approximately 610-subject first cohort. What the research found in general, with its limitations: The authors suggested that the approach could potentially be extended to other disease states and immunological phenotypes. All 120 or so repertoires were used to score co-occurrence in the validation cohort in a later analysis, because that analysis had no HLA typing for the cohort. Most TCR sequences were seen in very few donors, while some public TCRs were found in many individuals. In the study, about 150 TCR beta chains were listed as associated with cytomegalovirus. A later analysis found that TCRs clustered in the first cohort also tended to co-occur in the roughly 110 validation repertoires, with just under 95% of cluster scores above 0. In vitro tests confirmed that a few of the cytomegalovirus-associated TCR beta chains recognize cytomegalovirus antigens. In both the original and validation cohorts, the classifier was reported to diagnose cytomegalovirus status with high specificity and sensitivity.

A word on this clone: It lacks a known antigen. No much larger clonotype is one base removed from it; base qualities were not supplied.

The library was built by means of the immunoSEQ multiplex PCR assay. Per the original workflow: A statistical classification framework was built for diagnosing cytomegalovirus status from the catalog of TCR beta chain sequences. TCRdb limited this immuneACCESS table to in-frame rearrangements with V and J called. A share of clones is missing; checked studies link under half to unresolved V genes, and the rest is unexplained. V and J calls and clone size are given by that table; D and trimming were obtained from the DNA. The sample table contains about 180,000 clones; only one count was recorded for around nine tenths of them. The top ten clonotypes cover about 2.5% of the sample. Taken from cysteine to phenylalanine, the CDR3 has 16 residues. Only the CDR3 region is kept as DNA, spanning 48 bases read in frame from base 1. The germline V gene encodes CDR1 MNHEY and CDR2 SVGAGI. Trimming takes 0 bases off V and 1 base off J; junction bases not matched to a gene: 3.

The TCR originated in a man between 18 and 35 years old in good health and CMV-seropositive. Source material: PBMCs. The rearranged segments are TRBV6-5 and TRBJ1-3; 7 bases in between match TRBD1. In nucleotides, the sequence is TGTGCCAGCAGTTACTCGGCAGGGGGGTCTGGAAACACCATATATTTT. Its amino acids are CASSYSAGGSGNTIYF.